Listed here is a single T cell receptor (beta chain). Assay: immunoSEQ multiplex PCR; the TCRdb copy retains only in-frame clones and omits some. The repertoire consists of some 2.3 million clones, with approximately 93% occurring once and the leading ten covering 0.3% to 0.4%. The sample is drawn from a study of shared clonotypes between healthy human individuals. Study-wide context: Plates per donor: three CD4 naive, three CD4 memory, two CD8 naive, one CD8 memory.

Germline V gives CDR1 MNHEY, CDR2 SMNVEV (reference sequence). The length of the CDR3 is 15 residues. Trimming took off 8 bases at V and 0 bases at J, with 16 bases between the two ends. This chain links TRBV27 with TRBJ1-1; tentative D call: TRBD1 (5 bases). The sequencing input was naive CD4+ T cells from PBMCs. The subset was: CD45RA+ positively selected. This TCR derives from a man aged 18 to 30 in good health. Some clones in this sample may be carry-over from other donors' samples. Here the CDR3 DNA reads TGTGCCAGCGGTAATAGGGGACGGATGAACACTGAAGCTTTCTTT. Protein: CASGNRGRMNTEAFF.